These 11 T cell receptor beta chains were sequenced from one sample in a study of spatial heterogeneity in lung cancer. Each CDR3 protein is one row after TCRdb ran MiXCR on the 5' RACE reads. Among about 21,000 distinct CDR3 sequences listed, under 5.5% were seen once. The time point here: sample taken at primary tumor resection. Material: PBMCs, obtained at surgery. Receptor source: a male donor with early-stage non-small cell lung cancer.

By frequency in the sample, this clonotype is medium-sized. The CDR3 loop is CASSQEGTAEKLFF. DNA for the CDR3: TGCGCCAGCAGCCAAGAAGGGACAGCAGAAAAACTGTTTTTT. This sequence joins TRBV4-3 and TRBJ1-4; TRBD1 matches at 7 bases. V dropped 0 bases and J dropped 8; count of bases not matched to a gene: 3. The germline CDR1 and CDR2 sequences are LGHNA and YSLEER. The CDR3 length is 14 residues.

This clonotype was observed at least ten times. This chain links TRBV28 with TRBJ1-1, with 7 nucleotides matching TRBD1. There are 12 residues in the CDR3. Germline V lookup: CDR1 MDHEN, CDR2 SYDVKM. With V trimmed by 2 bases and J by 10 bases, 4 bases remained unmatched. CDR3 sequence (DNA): TGTGCCAGCAGTTTACCCCAGGGGGGAGCTTTCTTT. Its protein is CASSLPQGGAFF.

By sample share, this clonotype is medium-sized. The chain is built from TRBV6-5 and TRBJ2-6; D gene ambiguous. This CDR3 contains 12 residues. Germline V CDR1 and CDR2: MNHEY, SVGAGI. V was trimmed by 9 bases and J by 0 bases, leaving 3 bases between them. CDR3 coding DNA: TGTGCCAGTAGCTCTGGGGCCAACGTCCTGACTTTC. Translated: CASSSGANVLTF.

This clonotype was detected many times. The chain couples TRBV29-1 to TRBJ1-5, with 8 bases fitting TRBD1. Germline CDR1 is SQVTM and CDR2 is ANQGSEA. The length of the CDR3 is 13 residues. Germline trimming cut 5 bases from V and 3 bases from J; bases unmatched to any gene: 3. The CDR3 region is CSVSTGDNQPQHF. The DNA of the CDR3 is TGCAGCGTTTCGACAGGGGACAATCAGCCCCAGCATTTT.

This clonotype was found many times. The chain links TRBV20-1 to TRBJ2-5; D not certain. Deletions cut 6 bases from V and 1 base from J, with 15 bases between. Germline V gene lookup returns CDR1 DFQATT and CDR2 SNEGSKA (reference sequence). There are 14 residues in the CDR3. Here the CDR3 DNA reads TGCAGTGCGGATGCAGGCCACTTCCAAGAGACCCAGTACTTC. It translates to CSADAGHFQETQYF.

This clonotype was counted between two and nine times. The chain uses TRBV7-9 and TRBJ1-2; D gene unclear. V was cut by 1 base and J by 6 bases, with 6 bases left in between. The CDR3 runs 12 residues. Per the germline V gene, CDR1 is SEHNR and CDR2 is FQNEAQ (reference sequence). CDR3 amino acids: CASSLDSHGYTF. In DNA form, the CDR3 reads TGTGCCAGCAGCTTAGACAGCCATGGCTACACCTTC.

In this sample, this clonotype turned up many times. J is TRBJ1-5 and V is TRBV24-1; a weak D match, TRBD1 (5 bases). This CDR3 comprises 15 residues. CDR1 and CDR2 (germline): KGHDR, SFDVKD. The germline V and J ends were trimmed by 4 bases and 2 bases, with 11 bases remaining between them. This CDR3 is CATSEGEGGNQPQHF. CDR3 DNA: TGTGCCACCAGTGAAGGGGAGGGAGGCAATCAGCCCCAGCATTTT.

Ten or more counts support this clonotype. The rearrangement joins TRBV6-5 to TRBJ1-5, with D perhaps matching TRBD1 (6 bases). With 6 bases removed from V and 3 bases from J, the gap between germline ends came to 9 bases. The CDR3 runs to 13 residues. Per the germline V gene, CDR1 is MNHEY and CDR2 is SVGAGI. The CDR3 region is CASSTGYNQPQHF. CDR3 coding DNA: TGTGCCAGCAGCACAGGGTACAATCAGCCCCAGCATTTT.

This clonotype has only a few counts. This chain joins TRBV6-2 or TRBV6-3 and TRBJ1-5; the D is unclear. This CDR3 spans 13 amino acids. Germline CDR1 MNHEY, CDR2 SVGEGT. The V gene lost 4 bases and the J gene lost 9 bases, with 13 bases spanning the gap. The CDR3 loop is CASSLGFIVPQHF. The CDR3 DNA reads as TGTGCCAGCAGTTTGGGCTTCATCGTGCCCCAGCATTTT.

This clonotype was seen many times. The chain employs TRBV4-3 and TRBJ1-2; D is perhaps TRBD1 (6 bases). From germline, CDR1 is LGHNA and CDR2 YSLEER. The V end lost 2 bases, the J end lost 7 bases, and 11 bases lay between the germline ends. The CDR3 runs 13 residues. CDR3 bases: TGCGCCAGCAGCCAATATCAGGGGACTGGCTACACCTTC. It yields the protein CASSQYQGTGYTF.

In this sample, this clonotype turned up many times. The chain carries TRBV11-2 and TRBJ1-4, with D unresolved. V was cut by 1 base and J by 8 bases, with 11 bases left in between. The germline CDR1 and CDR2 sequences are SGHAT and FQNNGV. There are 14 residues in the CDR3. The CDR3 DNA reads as TGTGCCAGCAGCTTAGCAGGCCCAGGCGAAAAACTGTTTTTT. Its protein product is CASSLAGPGEKLFF.